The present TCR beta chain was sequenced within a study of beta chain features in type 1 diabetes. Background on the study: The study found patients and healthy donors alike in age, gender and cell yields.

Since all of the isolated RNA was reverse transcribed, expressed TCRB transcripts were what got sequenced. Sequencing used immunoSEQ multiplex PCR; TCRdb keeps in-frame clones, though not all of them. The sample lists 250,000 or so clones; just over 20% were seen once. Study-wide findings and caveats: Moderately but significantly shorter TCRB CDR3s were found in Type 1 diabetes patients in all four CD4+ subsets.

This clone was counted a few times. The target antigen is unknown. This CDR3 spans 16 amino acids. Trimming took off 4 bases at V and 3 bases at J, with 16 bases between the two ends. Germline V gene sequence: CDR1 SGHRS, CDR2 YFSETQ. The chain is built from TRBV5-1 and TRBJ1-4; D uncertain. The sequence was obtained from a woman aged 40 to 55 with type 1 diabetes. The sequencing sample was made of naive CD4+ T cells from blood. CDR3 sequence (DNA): TGCGCCAGCAGCCCCCAGCCAGGTTCGGCTAATGAAAAACTGTTTTTT. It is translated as CASSPQPGSANEKLFF.